These T cell receptor beta chains were read from a single sample in a study of cytomegalovirus exposure and HLA in healthy donors. The protocol was immunoSEQ multiplex PCR, while the TCRdb copy is restricted to in-frame clones and leaves out a portion. In the table there are about 190,000 clones, about 85% of which are singletons. The specimen was PBMCs. The source of these receptors is a woman between 50 and 59 years old in good health and CMV-seropositive. CDR3s include the opening cysteine and the closing phenylalanine or tryptophan. The D gene is left open where the match is weak. Clone size is shown for a subset of rows, as once, few, many or a class of expanded clone.

>TRBV5-8|-|TRBJ1-5|TRBD1
CASPNLRQGVHQPQHF
TGTGCCAGCCCAAACCTCCGACAGGGAGTTCATCAGCCCCAGCATTTT
>TRBV7-2|-|TRBJ1-2|-
CASSWWTDHGYTF
TGTGCCAGCAGCTGGTGGACAGATCATGGCTACACCTTC
>TRBV5-6|-|TRBJ2-7|TRBD2
CASSLGLAGFSEQYF
TGTGCCAGCAGCTTGGGACTAGCGGGGTTCTCCGAGCAGTACTTC
>TRBV9|-|TRBJ2-5|-
CASSRGTEGETQYF
TGTGCCAGCAGCCGTGGGACTGAAGGAGAGACCCAGTACTTC
>TRBV27|-|TRBJ2-4|-
CASSPGGVAKNIQYF
TGTGCCAGCAGTCCCGGAGGGGTTGCCAAAAACATTCAGTACTTC
>TRBV11-2|-|TRBJ2-5|TRBD2
CASRAVGGSGWTQYF
TGTGCCAGCAGGGCCGTGGGGGGGTCCGGCTGGACCCAGTACTTC
>TRBV11-1|-|TRBJ1-3|-
CASSATVSGNTIYF
TGTGCCAGCAGCGCGACTGTTTCTGGAAACACCATATATTTT
>TRBV6-4|few|TRBJ1-6|-
CASSVGGVPWSLHF
TGTGCCAGCAGCGTTGGTGGAGTTCCATGGTCCCTCCACTTT
>TRBV6-6|-|TRBJ2-7|TRBD2
CASRASRGVSYEQYF
TGTGCCAGCAGAGCATCGCGGGGGGTTAGCTACGAGCAGTACTTC
>TRBV4-1|-|TRBJ2-5|-
CASSQGPGTAQETQYF
TGCGCCAGCAGCCAAGGGCCCGGGACTGCCCAAGAGACCCAGTACTTC
>TRBV18|-|TRBJ2-1|TRBD2
CASSPTSSSSYNEQFF
TGTGCCAGCTCACCGACTAGCTCGAGCTCCTACAATGAGCAGTTCTTC
>TRBV7-3|-|TRBJ2-5|-
CASSLTSSSIAQYF
TGTGCCAGCAGCTTAACGTCGAGTAGTATAGCCCAGTACTTC
>TRBV5-8|-|TRBJ1-5|-
CASSFAQGLARPQHF
TGTGCCAGCAGCTTTGCACAGGGCTTAGCTAGGCCCCAGCATTTT
>TRBV29-1|-|TRBJ1-1|TRBD1
CSVVGQGAGTEAFF
TGCAGCGTTGTGGGGCAGGGGGCAGGCACTGAAGCTTTCTTT
>TRBV7-9|-|TRBJ1-6|-
CASSSTAGNNSPLHF
TGTGCCAGCAGTTCGACCGCGGGGAATAATTCACCCCTCCACTTT
>TRBV14|-|TRBJ1-2|-
CASSHRGGYDYGYTF
TGTGCCAGCAGCCACCGGGGGGGGTACGACTATGGCTACACCTTC
>TRBV6-1|-|TRBJ2-3|TRBD2
CASSENSGGPDTQYF
TGTGCCAGCAGTGAAAATAGCGGGGGGCCAGATACGCAGTATTTT
>TRBV28|-|TRBJ2-7|-
CASSSGIYEQYF
TGTGCCAGCAGTTCGGGGATCTACGAGCAGTACTTC
>TRBV18|-|TRBJ1-1|-
CASSPRAGRQNTEAFF
TGTGCCAGCTCACCAAGGGCAGGGCGTCAGAACACTGAAGCTTTCTTT
>TRBV5-1|once|TRBJ1-1|-
CASRRGAENTEAFF
TGCGCCAGCAGGCGGGGGGCCGAGAACACTGAAGCTTTCTTT
>TRBV6-1|-|TRBJ2-7|-
CASRINFGAGYEQYF
TGTGCCAGCAGGATAAATTTCGGGGCGGGGTACGAGCAGTACTTC
>TRBV15|once|TRBJ1-2|TRBD1
CATGQEYNYGYTF
TGTGCCACCGGACAGGAATATAACTATGGCTACACCTTC
>TRBV5-1|-|TRBJ1-2|-
CASSLEGYSNYGYTF
TGCGCCAGCAGCTTGGAGGGGTACTCTAACTATGGCTACACCTTC
>TRBV13|-|TRBJ1-1|-
CASGSGTEAFF
TGTGCCAGCGGGAGTGGCACTGAAGCCTTCTTT
>TRBV6-1|-|TRBJ2-1|TRBD1
CASSSTGRDEQFF
TGTGCCAGCAGTTCGACAGGGCGGGATGAGCAGTTCTTC
>TRBV9|-|TRBJ2-2|TRBD2
CASSVGSSGDANTGELFF
TGTGCCAGCAGCGTAGGGAGTAGCGGGGATGCGAACACCGGGGAGCTGTTTTTT